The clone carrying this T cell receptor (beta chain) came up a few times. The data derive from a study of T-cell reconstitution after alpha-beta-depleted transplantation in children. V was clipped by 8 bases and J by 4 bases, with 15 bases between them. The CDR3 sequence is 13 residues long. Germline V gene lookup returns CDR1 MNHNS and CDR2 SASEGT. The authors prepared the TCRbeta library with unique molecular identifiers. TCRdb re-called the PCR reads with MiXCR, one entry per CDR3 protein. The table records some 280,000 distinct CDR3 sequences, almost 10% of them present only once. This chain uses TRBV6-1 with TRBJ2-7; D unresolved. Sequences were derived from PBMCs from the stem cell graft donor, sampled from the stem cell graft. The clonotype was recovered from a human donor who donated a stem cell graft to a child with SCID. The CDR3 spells CASRSTGRYEQYF. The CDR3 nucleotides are TGTGCCAGCCGCAGCACTGGCAGATACGAGCAGTACTTC.